The clone carrying this T cell receptor beta chain was counted at least ten times. No antigen is known for it. As the method for making TCR beta libraries, quantitative 5'-RACE with molecular barcodes was used. A single record per CDR3 protein comes from TCRdb applying MiXCR to the 5' RACE reads. Of roughly 350,000 distinct CDR3 sequences listed, around 7.6% are singletons. The CDR3 is 15 residues long. J gave up 4 bases and V 4 bases, and 8 bases lay outside the gene matches. Germline CDR1 SGHRS, CDR2 YFSETQ. This record belongs to a study of CD8 T cells in ankylosing spondylitis. Study-level results: Characteristic of ankylosing spondylitis blood, it appeared, was a TCR beta motif comprising fewer than 10 highly homologous variants. Disease-linked clones proved CD8+ and comparatively uncommon in peripheral blood. Previously reported in reactive arthritis synovial fluid and blood were some of the motif variants. As reported, disease-linked clones showed significant enrichment in matched ankylosing spondylitis synovial fluid.

This chain connects TRBV5-1 to TRBJ2-1; 7 bases match TRBD1. The sample consisted of blood, either unsorted or a sorted T cell fraction (not recorded which). The clonotype originates from a male donor with ankylosing spondylitis. This CDR3 reads CASSPGTARYNEQFF. As DNA, the CDR3 is TGCGCCAGCAGCCCCGGGACAGCGAGATACAATGAGCAGTTCTTC.